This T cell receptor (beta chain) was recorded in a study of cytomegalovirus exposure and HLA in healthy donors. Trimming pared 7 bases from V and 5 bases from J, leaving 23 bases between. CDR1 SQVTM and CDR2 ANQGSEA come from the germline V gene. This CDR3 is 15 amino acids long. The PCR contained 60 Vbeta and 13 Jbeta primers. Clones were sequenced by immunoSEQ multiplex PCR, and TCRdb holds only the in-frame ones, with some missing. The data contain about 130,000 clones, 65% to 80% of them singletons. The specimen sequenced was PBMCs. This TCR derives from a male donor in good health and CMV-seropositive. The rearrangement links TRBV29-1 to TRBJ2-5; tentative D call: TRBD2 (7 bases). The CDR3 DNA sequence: TGCAGCGGTGCAAGCGGGGCAGGTCAGGGGGAGACCCAGTACTTC. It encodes CSGASGAGQGETQYF.